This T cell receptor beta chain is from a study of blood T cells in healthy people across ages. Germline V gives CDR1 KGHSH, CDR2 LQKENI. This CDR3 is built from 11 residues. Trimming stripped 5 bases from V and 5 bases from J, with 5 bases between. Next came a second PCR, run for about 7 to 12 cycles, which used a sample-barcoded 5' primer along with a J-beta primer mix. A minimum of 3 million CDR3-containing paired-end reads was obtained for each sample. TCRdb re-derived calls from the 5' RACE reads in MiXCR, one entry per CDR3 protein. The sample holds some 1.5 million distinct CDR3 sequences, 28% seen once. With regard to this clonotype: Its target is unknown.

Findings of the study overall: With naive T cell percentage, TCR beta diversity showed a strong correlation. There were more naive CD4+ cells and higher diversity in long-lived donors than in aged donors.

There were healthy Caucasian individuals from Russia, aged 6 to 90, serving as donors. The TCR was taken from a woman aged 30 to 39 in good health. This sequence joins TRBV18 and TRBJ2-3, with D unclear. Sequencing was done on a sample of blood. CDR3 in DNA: TGTGCCAGCTCAGCTATAGATACGCAGTATTTT. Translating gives CASSAIDTQYF. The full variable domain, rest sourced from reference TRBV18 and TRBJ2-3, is NAGVMQNPRHLVRRRGQEARLRCSPMKGHSHVYWYRQLPEEGLKFMVYLQKENIIDESGMPKERFSAEFPKEGPSILRIQQVVRGDSAAYFCASSAIDTQYFGPGTRLTVL.